Sequencing of this T cell receptor beta chain was carried out in a study of T cell changes during pregnancy in multiple sclerosis. This CDR3 region has 14 residues. CDR1 LGHNA and CDR2 YNFKEQ come from the germline V gene. V gave up 1 base and J gave up 4 bases, with 10 bases separating them. Assay used: immunoSEQ multiplex PCR; TCRdb lists only in-frame clones, some missing. The data hold fewer than 110,000 clones, with around 90% observed a single time. The clonotype originates from a female donor with multiple sclerosis, enrolled in a pregnancy study. The source was peripheral blood, collected in the second trimester of pregnancy. The genes are TRBV4-2 and TRBJ1-2, with D unclear. CDR3 coding DNA: TGTGCCAGCAGCCAAGTTGGCTCCCTCTATGGCTACACCTTC. This translates into CASSQVGSLYGYTF.